This T cell receptor beta chain is drawn from a study of OX40 agonist ivuxolimab in advanced cancers. For the study at large: Clinicians treated patients with ivuxolimab, an agonistic anti-OX40 (CD134) antibody. All patients had ivuxolimab intravenously every 2 weeks at 0.01 to 10 mg/kg. Antecedent anti-PD-1, anti-PD-L1 or anti-CTLA-4 therapy was permissible, with under 50% having received some.

Study-wide results and caveats: The study observed clonal expansion of CD4+ and CD8+ blood T cells by week 6 at 0.1 to 3.0 mg/kg.

With respect to this clone: As yet, its antigen is unknown. An end of the junction differs from the germline gene, which may be a read error.

Some clones are missing from TCRdb's copy, which holds only in-frame ones; the method was immunoSEQ multiplex PCR. In the table there are several thousand clones, approximately 94% of which are singletons. The material was CD4+ or CD8+ T cells sorted from blood, obtained in a trial of the OX40 agonist ivuxolimab. This sequence was found in an adult with an advanced solid tumor such as melanoma, head and neck, liver or kidney cancer.

The CDR3 DNA sequence: TGTGCTAGCAGCTTAGATACAGCGGGAGGCTACAATGAGCAGTTCTTC. Amino acid sequence: CASSLDTAGGYNEQFF. The chain is built from TRBV7-7 and TRBJ2-1; 9 nucleotides agree with TRBD2. Germline lookup yields CDR1 SSHAT and CDR2 FNYEAQ (reference sequence). The CDR3 sequence is 16 residues long.